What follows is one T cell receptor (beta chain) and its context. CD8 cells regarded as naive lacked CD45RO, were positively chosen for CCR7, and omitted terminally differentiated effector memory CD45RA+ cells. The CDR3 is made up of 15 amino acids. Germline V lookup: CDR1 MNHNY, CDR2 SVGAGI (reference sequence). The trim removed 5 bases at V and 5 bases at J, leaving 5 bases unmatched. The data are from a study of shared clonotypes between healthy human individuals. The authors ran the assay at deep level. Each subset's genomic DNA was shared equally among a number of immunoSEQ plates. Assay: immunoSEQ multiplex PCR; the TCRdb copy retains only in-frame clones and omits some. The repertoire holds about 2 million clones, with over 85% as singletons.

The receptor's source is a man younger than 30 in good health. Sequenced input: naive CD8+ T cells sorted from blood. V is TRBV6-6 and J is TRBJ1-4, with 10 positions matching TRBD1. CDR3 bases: TGTGCCAGCAGTACCCGGACAGGGGGAAATGAAAAACTGTTTTTT. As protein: CASSTRTGGNEKLFF.